This TCR beta chain was captured by sequencing in a study of blood T cell repertoires in COVID-19. Participants were aged roughly 18 to 89 years, lived in some 23 US areas, and enrolled virtually. TCRdb's copy holds only in-frame clones and misses some; the assay was immunoSEQ multiplex PCR. The sample yields roughly 270,000 clones, about 85% seen once. The ends lost 4 bases at V and 4 bases at J; junction bases unmatched: 13. The CDR3 covers 17 residues. Germline CDR1 is SEHNR and CDR2 is FQNEAQ (reference sequence). The clonotype comes from a woman aged 45-65 years who had recovered from COVID-19. The sample consisted of PBMCs or T cells enriched from blood (not recorded which). The chain links TRBV7-9 to TRBJ2-5, with 9 bases fitting TRBD1. The CDR3 is CASSSPGRDRALETQYF. The CDR3 DNA reads as TGTGCCAGCAGCTCTCCCGGCCGGGACAGGGCCCTAGAGACCCAGTACTTC.